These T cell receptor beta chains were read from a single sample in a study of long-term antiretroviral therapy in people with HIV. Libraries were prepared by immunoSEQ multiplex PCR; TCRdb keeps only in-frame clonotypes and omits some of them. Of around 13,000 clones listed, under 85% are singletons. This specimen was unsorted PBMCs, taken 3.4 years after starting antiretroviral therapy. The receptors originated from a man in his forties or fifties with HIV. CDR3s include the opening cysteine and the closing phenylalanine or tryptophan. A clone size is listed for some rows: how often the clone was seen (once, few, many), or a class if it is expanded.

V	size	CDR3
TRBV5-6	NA	CASSSTGYTTEAFF
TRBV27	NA	CASRTGAGRNEQFF
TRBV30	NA	CAWSVQGRDTYGYTF
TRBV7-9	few	CASSLGQNRAEQYF
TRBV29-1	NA	CSAGGWRSGWNEQFF
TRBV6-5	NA	CASSYSGAGNTIYF
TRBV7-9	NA	CASSQSLGLSGANVLTF
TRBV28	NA	CASSLSVGGYTF
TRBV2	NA	CASSPPDSGRADTQYF
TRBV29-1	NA	CSVAVGRGSYNEQFF
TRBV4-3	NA	CASSQDPPRTSLAYEQYF
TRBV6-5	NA	CASSYPQETQYF
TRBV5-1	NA	CASSPGQYETDTQYF
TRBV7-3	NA	CASSLSGTSGRKGYNEQFF
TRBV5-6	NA	CASSLGAASYGYTF
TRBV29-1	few	CSVEEGDRDYGYTF
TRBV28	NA	CASSLPTSGAYNEQFF
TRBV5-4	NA	CASSSGGTGNEKLFF
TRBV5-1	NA	CASSPQGGRAYNEQFF
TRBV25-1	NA	CASSEWAGDNSPLHF
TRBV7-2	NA	CASSLWPPRGSGSSETQYF
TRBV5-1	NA	CASSSGQGDHNEQFF
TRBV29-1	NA	CSVEDLKGKRYEQYF
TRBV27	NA	CASRADRFPRGTEAFF
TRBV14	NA	CASSQGGTGAYEQYF
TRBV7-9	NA	CASSLGDMGNQPQHF
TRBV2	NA	CASKTSGAYNEQFF
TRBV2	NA	CASSEDRVATNEKLFF
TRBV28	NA	CASSFRLRIGPEAFF
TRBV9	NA	CASSVGGQGGTDTQYF
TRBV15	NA	CATSRDGGGPIGEQFF
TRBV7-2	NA	CASSLAVNTGELFF
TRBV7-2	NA	CASRQVGGGYTF
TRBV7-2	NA	CASSPNEGGEQYF
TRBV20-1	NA	CSAVRYTEAFF
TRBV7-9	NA	CASSLASPGLNEKLFF
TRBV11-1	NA	CASSIGLAGIETQYF
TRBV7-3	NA	CASSYLAGVVDTQYF
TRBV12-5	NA	CASGLDSSYEQYF
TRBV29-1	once	CSFSGRGFGNEQFF
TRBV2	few	CASNIQLDQPQHF
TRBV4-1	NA	CASSPTGSSGNTIYF
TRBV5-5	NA	CASSDGLAGNSYEQYF
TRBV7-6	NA	CASSRSGRGTGELFF
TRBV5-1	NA	CASSLVAGDTGELFF
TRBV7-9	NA	CASSKLLGRRDLEAFF
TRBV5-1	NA	CASSQQSPSGDRNYGYTF
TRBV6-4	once	CASSDSDRDTEAFF
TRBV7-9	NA	CASSLVAVGIEEQFF
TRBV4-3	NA	CASSPTRGLGQPQHF
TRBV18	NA	CASSRRDGYYEQYF
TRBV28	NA	CASSIGTPRRGTQYF
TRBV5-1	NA	CASRGGTSTDTQYF
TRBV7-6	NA	CASSLRPGSWGYEQYF
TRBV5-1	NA	CASSLGTGGGYNEQFF
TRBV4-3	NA	CASSQDGQGPYNEQFF
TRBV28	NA	CASRSGQGIDYEQYF
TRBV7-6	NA	CASSWDRGSEQYF
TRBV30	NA	CAWSVLGASNTGELFF